This T cell receptor beta chain was recovered during a study of T cell responses to AZD1222 COVID-19 vaccine. This clone appeared once. Trimming removed 0 bases from V and 3 bases from J, with 9 bases in between. CDR1 is SGHRS and CDR2 is YFSETQ in the germline V gene. CDR3 length: 14 residues. Libraries were prepared by immunoSEQ multiplex PCR; TCRdb keeps only in-frame clonotypes and omits some of them. Here the sample spans 150,000 to 250,000 clones, approximately 90% being singletons. The input for sequencing was peripheral blood, taken 28 days after the second AZD1222 dose. The chain carries TRBV5-1 and TRBJ2-5; D not certain. The receptor comes from an adult who received the AZD1222 COVID-19 vaccine. The CDR3 is CASSLASVKETQYF. The CDR3 DNA follows: TGCGCCAGCAGCTTGGCCAGCGTCAAAGAGACCCAGTACTTC.